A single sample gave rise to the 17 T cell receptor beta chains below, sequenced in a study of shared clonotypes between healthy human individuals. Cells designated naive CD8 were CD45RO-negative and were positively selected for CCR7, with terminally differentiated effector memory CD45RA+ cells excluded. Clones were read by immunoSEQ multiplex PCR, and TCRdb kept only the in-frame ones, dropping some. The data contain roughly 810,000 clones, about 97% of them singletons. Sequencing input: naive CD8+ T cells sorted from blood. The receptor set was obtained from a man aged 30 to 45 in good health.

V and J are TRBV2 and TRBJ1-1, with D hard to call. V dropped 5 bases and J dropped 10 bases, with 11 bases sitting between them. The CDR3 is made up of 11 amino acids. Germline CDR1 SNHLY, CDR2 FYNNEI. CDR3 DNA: TGTGCCAGCAGTTCTAGGGTGGGAGCTTTCTTT. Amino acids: CASSSRVGAFF.

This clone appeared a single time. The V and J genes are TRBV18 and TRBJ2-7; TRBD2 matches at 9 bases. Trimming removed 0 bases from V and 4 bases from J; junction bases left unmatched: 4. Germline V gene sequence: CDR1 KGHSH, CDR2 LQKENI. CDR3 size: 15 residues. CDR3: CASSPPAGGEYEQYF. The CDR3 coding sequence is TGTGCCAGCTCACCACCTGCGGGAGGGGAATACGAGCAGTACTTC.

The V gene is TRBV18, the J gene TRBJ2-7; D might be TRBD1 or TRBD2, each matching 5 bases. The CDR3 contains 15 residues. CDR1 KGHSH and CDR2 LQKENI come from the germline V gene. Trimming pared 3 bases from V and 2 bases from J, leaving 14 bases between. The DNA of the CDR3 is TGTGCCAGCTCACCTGAGGACGGGACCCCCTACGAGCAGTACTTC. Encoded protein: CASSPEDGTPYEQYF.

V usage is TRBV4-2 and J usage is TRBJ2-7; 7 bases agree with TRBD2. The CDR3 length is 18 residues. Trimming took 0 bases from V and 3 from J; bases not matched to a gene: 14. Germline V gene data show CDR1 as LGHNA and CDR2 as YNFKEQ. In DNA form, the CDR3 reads TGTGCCAGCAGCCAAGAATTCCAAGGGAGGGAAGTGGTCTACGAGCAGTACTTC. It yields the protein CASSQEFQGREVVYEQYF.

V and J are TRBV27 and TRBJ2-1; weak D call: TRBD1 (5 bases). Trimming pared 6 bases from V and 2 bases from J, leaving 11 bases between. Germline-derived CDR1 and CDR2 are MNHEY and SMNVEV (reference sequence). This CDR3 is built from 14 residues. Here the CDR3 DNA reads TGTGCCAGCAGCCCGACAGTACCCTACAATGAGCAGTTCTTC. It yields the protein CASSPTVPYNEQFF.

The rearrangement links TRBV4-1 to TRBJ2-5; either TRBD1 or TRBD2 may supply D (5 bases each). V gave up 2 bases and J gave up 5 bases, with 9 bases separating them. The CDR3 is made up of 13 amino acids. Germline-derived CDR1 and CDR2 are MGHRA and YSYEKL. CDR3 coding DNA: TGCGCCAGCAGCCAACAGGGAGCCGAGACCCAGTACTTC. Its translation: CASSQQGAETQYF.

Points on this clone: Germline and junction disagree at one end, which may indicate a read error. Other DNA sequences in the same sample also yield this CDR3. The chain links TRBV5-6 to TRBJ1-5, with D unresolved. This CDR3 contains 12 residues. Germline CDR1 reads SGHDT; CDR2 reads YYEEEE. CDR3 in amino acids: CASSLGNQPQHF. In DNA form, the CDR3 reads TGTGCCAGCAGTTTGGGAAATCAGCCCCAGCATTTT.

CDR3 sequence: CASSIQPGGPYNEQFF. In nucleotides, the CDR3 is TGTGCCAGCAGTATCCAACCGGGGGGGCCGTACAATGAGCAGTTCTTC. The chain has TRBV27 and TRBJ2-1; 8 bases fit TRBD2. The CDR3 extends over 16 amino acids. In germline, CDR1 is MNHEY, CDR2 SMNVEV (reference sequence). Losses at the gene ends were 5 bases for V and 4 bases for J; bases not matched to a gene: 10.

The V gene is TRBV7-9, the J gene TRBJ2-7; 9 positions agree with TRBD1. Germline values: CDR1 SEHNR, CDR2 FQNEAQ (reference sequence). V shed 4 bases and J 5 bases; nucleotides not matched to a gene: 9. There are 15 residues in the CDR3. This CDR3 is CASSSGTGFLDEQYF. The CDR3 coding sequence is TGTGCCAGCAGCTCCGGGACAGGGTTTCTCGACGAGCAGTACTTC.

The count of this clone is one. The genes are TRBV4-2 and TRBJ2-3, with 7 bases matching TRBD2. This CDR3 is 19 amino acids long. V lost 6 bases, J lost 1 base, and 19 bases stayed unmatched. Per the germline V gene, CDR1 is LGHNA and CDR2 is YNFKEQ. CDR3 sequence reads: CASSPSPYSGGTGTDTQYF. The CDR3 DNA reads TGTGCCAGCAGTCCCTCCCCTTACTCGGGGGGAACCGGCACAGATACGCAGTATTTT.

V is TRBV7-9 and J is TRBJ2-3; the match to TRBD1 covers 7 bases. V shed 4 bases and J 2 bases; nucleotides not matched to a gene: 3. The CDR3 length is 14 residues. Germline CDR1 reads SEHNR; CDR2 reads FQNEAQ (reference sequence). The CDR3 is CASSSGQFTDTQYF. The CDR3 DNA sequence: TGTGCCAGCAGCTCGGGACAGTTCACAGATACGCAGTATTTT.

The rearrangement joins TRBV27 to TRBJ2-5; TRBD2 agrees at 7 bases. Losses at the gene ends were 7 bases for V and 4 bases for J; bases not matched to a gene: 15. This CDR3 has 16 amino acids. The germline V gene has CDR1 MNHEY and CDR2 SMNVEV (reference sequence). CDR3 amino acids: CASTPGGEGPPETQYF. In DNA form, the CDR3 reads TGTGCCAGCACCCCTGGGGGGGAGGGCCCCCCAGAGACCCAGTACTTC.

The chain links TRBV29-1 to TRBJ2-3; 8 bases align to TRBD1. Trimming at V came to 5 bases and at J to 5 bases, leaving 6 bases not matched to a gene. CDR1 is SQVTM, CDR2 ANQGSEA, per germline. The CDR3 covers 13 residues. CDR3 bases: TGCAGCGTTAGACAGGGGAAGGGAGATACGCAGTATTTT. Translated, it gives CSVRQGKGDTQYF.

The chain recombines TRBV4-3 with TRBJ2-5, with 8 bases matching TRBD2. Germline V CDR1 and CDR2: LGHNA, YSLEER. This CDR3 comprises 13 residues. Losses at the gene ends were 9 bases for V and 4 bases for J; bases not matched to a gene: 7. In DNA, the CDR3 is TGCGCCAGTTCCTCGGGAGGGGTAGAGACCCAGTACTTC. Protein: CASSSGGVETQYF.

CDR3 nucleotides: TGTGCCAGCAGTTCAGGGCGGACCCAGTACTTC. This translates into CASSSGRTQYF. The J gene is TRBJ2-5, the V gene TRBV27; tentatively, D is TRBD1 (5 bases). Germline loops: CDR1 MNHEY, CDR2 SMNVEV (reference sequence). This CDR3 spans 11 amino acids. Trimming removed 4 bases at V and 7 bases at J, with 7 bases between.

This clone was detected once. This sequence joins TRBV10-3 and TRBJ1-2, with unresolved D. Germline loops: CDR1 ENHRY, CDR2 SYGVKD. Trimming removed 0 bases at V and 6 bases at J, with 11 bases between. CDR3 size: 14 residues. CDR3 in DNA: TGTGCCATCAGTGAGTCGAAGGCCGGAAATGGCTACACCTTC. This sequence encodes CAISESKAGNGYTF.

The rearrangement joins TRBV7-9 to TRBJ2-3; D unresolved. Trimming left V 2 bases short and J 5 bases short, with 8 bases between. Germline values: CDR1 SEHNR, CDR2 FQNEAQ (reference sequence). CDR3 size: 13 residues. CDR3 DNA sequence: TGTGCCAGCAGCTTATCCAGGCAAGATACGCAGTATTTT. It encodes CASSLSRQDTQYF.